In this sample, the clone carrying this TCR beta chain turned up many times. Its antigen remains unknown. The data belong to a study of T cells in Graves' hyperthyroidism and ophthalmopathy. Study results and limitations: The model made its ophthalmopathy prediction, and onset followed a median approximately 6.5 months later.

The TCR beta CDR3 regions underwent amplification using RNA transcripts as the source. First-round RT-PCR targeting the TCR CDR3 was performed with the HTBI primer set. TCRdb analysed the multiplex PCR reads with MiXCR anew, one entry per CDR3 protein. The table has hundreds of thousands of distinct CDR3 sequences, about 45% seen once. Any patient presenting with uncontrolled infection, other autoimmune disease, pregnancy or lactation was left out. The ends lost 0 bases at V and 7 bases at J; junction bases unmatched: 1. The CDR3 sequence is 15 residues long. Germline values: CDR1 SGHRS, CDR2 YFSETQ. The chain couples TRBV5-1 to TRBJ1-6; TRBD1 matches 10 bases. The sequencing sample was made of peripheral blood or thyroid tissue (not recorded which). This receptor was identified in an adult man with Graves' disease, either hyperthyroidism or ophthalmopathy (not recorded which). This CDR3 reads CASSLGTGGNSPLHF. The CDR3, as DNA: TGCGCCAGCAGCTTGGGGACAGGGGGAAATTCACCCCTCCACTTT.